This TCR beta chain derives from a study of blood T cell repertoires in COVID-19. Overall study: There were acute and convalescent COVID-19 samples, and they came from the United States, Italy and Spain.

This CDR3 region has 16 residues. V lost 1 base and J 0 bases, leaving 13 bases between the germline ends. The germline V gene has CDR1 SGHNT and CDR2 YYREEE (reference sequence). How the authors handled the data: Nucleated cell counts were estimated from reference gene primer amplification. Sequenced by immunoSEQ multiplex PCR; TCRdb stores in-frame clones only, minus some. V and J calls and clone size are those listed in that table; D and trimming were worked out from the DNA. In the table there are 150,000 to 200,000 clones, roughly 80% of which are singletons. The source material was peripheral blood. The chain has TRBV5-4 and TRBJ2-5; D is possibly TRBD2 (6 bases). This clonotype originated in a human donor with acute or convalescent COVID-19. The donor label of this sample is uncertain. The CDR3 nucleotides are TGTGCCAGCAGCTTGTCTAGCGCTTGGTACCAAGAGACCCAGTACTTC. It encodes CASSLSSAWYQETQYF.